These 11 T cell receptor beta chains share one sample of origin, sequenced in a study of read filtering for tumor transcriptome and immune sequencing. This library used roughly 400 ng RNA and molecular barcoded adaptors spanning alpha/delta and beta/gamma chains. TCRdb re-called the reads with MiXCR, one entry per CDR3 protein. The sample holds 60,000 or so distinct CDR3 sequences, around 19% seen once. Sequences were obtained from a population of CD138-negative cells sorted from bone marrow. The receptors derive from a donor over 35 with multiple myeloma.

The CDR3 reads CASSLDPELGDRAQPQHF. Written as DNA, the CDR3 is TGTGCCAGCAGTTTGGACCCGGAACTGGGTGACAGGGCCCAGCCCCAGCATTTT. This rearrangement joins TRBV7-9 to TRBJ1-5, with 7 bases identical to TRBD1. Germline V gene lookup returns CDR1 SEHNR and CDR2 FQNEAQ (reference sequence). The ends lost 6 bases at V and 7 bases at J; junction bases unmatched: 21. CDR3 size: 18 residues. Looking up the rest from reference TRBV7-9 and TRBJ1-5 gives the full variable domain: DTGVSQNPRHKITKRGQNVTFRCDPISEHNRLYWYRQTLGQGPEFLTYFQNEAQLEKSRLLSDRFSAERPKGSFSTLEIQRTEQGDSAMYLCASSLDPELGDRAQPQHFGDGTRLSIL.

In this sample, this clonotype turned up many times. The rearrangement joins TRBV5-1 to TRBJ2-2; 11 positions agree with TRBD2. The CDR3 totals 17 residues. J lost 7 bases, V lost 4 bases, and 12 bases had no gene match. CDR1 and CDR2 from the germline V gene are SGHRS and YFSETQ. The chain's CDR3 is CASSALNSGRAGGELFF. CDR3 sequence (DNA): TGCGCCAGCAGCGCCCTGAATAGCGGGAGGGCCGGCGGGGAGCTGTTTTTT.

To note about this clonotype: With a much larger clone just one base away, this may be a read error. The V call is TRBV6-2 or TRBV6-3, the J call TRBJ2-1; the D gene could be TRBD1 or TRBD2 (5 bases each). Per germline, CDR1 MNHEY and CDR2 SVGEGT. V was pared by 2 bases and J by 10 bases, with 12 bases between. The length of the CDR3 is 13 residues. The CDR3 loop is CASSYGEGREQFF. The CDR3 coding sequence is TGTGCCAGCAGTTACGGCGAGGGACGCGAGCAGTTCTTC.

The gene calls are TRBV28 and TRBJ2-7, with 11 positions matching TRBD1. This CDR3 has 14 amino acids. The V segment lost 6 bases and the J segment 2 bases; nucleotides outside the gene matches: 3. Germline loops: CDR1 MDHEN, CDR2 SYDVKM. The CDR3 loop is CASRGTGGAYEQYF. As DNA, the CDR3 is TGTGCCAGCAGGGGGACAGGGGGGGCCTACGAGCAGTACTTC.

This clonotype was seen a handful of times. The V gene is TRBV11-2, the J gene TRBJ2-3, with 9 positions matching TRBD2. V shed 3 bases and J 7 bases; nucleotides not matched to a gene: 8. The germline V gene encodes CDR1 SGHAT and CDR2 FQNNGV. CDR3 length: 15 residues. The CDR3 sequence is CASSFRAGGPNTQYF. CDR3 coding DNA: TGTGCCAGCAGCTTTAGGGCGGGGGGGCCGAATACGCAGTATTTT.

At least ten counts were recorded for this clonotype. The gene calls are TRBV12-3 or TRBV12-4 and TRBJ2-7; TRBD2 matches at 8 bases. This CDR3 is 14 amino acids long. Trimming took 3 bases from V and 4 from J; bases not matched to a gene: 5. The CDR3 protein is CASSFSSGIYEQYF. CDR3 coding DNA: TGTGCCAGCAGTTTTAGTAGCGGGATATACGAGCAGTACTTC.

This clonotype was detected ten times or more. The genes are TRBV2 and TRBJ1-2, with a possible D match to TRBD1 (5 bases). The germline V gene has CDR1 SNHLY and CDR2 FYNNEI. The V and J ends lost 4 bases and 0 bases respectively, with 6 bases between them. The CDR3 sequence is 13 residues long. CDR3 in DNA: TGTGCCAGCAGTGGGGACGCTAACTATGGCTACACCTTC. Translating it yields CASSGDANYGYTF.

There are many counts of this clonotype. The V and J genes are TRBV20-1 and TRBJ2-7; TRBD2 matches at 13 bases. The V gene's germline CDR1 is DFQATT and CDR2 SNEGSKA (reference sequence). This CDR3 region has 12 residues. After removal of 4 bases from V and 9 bases from J, the junction contained 3 bases not matched to a gene. This CDR3 is CSATRLAGGQYF. Here the CDR3 DNA reads TGCAGTGCTACCCGACTAGCGGGGGGGCAGTACTTC.

This clonotype was seen repeatedly, ten times or more. The junction does not match germline at one end; this may be a read error. J is TRBJ2-3 and V is TRBV5-1, with D maybe TRBD2 (5 bases). Germline V gene data show CDR1 as SGHRS and CDR2 as YFSETQ. The CDR3 is 15 amino acids. The chain's CDR3 is CASRLEDPGTDTQYF. The CDR3 bases are TGCGCCAGCAGATTGGAGGACCCGGGCACAGATACGCAGTATTTT.

This clonotype was seen ten or more times. CDR3 region: CASSADRGSPLHF. CDR3 coding DNA: TGTGCCAGCAGTGCGGACAGGGGTTCACCCCTCCACTTT. V gene TRBV2 combines with J gene TRBJ1-6; TRBD1 agrees at 9 bases. The CDR3 loop spans 13 amino acids. The trim removed 4 bases at V and 9 bases at J, leaving 1 base unmatched. Germline V CDR1 and CDR2: SNHLY, FYNNEI.

With regard to this clonotype: A much larger clonotype is one base distant, so this may be a read error. The chain uses TRBV20-1 and TRBJ2-3, with 10 bases matching TRBD2. Looked up from germline, CDR1 is DFQATT and CDR2 is SNEGSKA (reference sequence). The CDR3 totals 15 residues. The CDR3 DNA follows: TGCAGTGCTAGAGTGCTAGCGGGAGTAAAAGATACGCGGTATTTT. Protein sequence: CSARVLAGVKDTRYF.